Below, 8 T cell receptor beta chains from the same sample are listed, as sequenced in a study of CD8 T cells in ankylosing spondylitis. TCRdb passed the 5' RACE reads through MiXCR, listing each CDR3 protein once. The sample consists of approximately 300,000 distinct CDR3 sequences, more than 20% of them appearing once. The sample was blood, either unsorted or a sorted T cell fraction (not recorded which). Source of these receptors: a female donor with ankylosing spondylitis or in good health (not recorded which).

The J gene is TRBJ2-1, the V gene TRBV6-4, with 9 bases lining up with TRBD1. V lost 6 bases, J lost 6 bases, and 6 bases stayed unmatched. Germline assignment: CDR1 MRHNA and CDR2 SNTAGT. The CDR3 extends over 14 amino acids. The DNA of the CDR3 is TGTGCCAGCAGACGGGACAGGGAGTCCAATGAGCAGTTCTTC. Its protein is CASRRDRESNEQFF.

The chain employs TRBV11-2 and TRBJ2-2; 10 bases align to TRBD1. The CDR3 has 17 residues. Germline assignment: CDR1 SGHAT and CDR2 FQNNGV. J lost 6 bases, V lost 3 bases, and 10 bases had no gene match. Written as DNA, the CDR3 is TGTGCCAGCAGCTTCGGGACAGGGGCCGGTCCCGCCGGGGAGCTGTTTTTT. This translates into CASSFGTGAGPAGELFF.

The CDR3 DNA is TGTGCCACCAGTGACCCCCGGGAGGATCAGCCCCAGCATTTT. This gives the protein CATSDPREDQPQHF. This chain joins TRBV24-1 and TRBJ1-5; D not certain. The germline V gene has CDR1 KGHDR and CDR2 SFDVKD. Trimming pared 4 bases from V and 5 bases from J, leaving 11 bases between. The CDR3 covers 14 residues.

This clonotype was observed many times. The chain uses TRBV20-1 and TRBJ1-5; no reliable D call. Germline values: CDR1 DFQATT, CDR2 SNEGSKA (reference sequence). Between the trimmed V and J ends, which lost 0 bases and 7 bases, there was a span of 22 bases. The CDR3 has 17 amino acids. The CDR3 DNA follows: TGCAGTGCTAGAGATGTGGGGTTGCCGGGATACAGCCAGCCCCAGCATTTT. Its protein product is CSARDVGLPGYSQPQHF.

This clonotype has ten or more counts. The V gene is TRBV6-1, the J gene TRBJ2-2; TRBD1 or TRBD2 may be the D gene (5 bases each). V was clipped by 7 bases and J by 8 bases, with 14 bases between them. The CDR3 runs 13 residues. The germline V gene has CDR1 MNHNS and CDR2 SASEGT. DNA of the CDR3: TGTGCCAGCACCCGGGGCCTTTGGGGGGAGCTGTTTTTT. Its protein is CASTRGLWGELFF.

The CDR3 loop reads CASSQDPSFGELFF. DNA for the CDR3: TGCGCCAGCAGCCAAGATCCTTCCTTCGGGGAGCTGTTTTTT. J is TRBJ2-2 and V is TRBV4-3; D call uncertain. V lost 0 bases to trimming and J lost 7 bases, with 9 bases between them. This CDR3 region has 14 residues. Per the germline V gene, CDR1 is LGHNA and CDR2 is YSLEER.

This sequence joins TRBV20-1 and TRBJ1-5, with no clear D. CDR3 size: 13 residues. The germline V gene encodes CDR1 DFQATT and CDR2 SNEGSKA (reference sequence). With 6 bases removed from V and 4 bases from J, the gap between germline ends came to 13 bases. CDR3 region: CSAPRRSNQPQHF. Written as DNA, the CDR3 is TGCAGTGCCCCTCGGAGGAGTAATCAGCCCCAGCATTTT.

The V gene is TRBV20-1, the J gene TRBJ1-1, with D maybe TRBD1 (6 bases). Germline lookup yields CDR1 DFQATT and CDR2 SNEGSKA (reference sequence). Trimming left V 3 bases short and J 5 bases short, with 13 bases between. CDR3 length: 13 amino acids. Written as DNA, the CDR3 is TGCAGTGCTAGTTTCGGGCAGGGGACTGAAGCTTTCTTT. This encodes CSASFGQGTEAFF.